Below are 30 T cell receptor beta chains sequenced from a single sample in a study of blood T cells in healthy people across ages. Combining a sample-barcoded 5' primer with a J-beta primer mix, a second PCR ran for 7 to 11 cycles. One entry per CDR3 protein results from TCRdb running MiXCR on the 5' RACE reads. The sample has about 1,400,000 distinct CDR3 sequences, approximately 59% seen once. The sequenced sample was blood. Source of these receptors: a young man in good health.

This clonotype was observed a single time. The CDR3 DNA follows: TGCAGTGCTTTCCCTCTCGTAAGCGGCTTCTACAATGAGCAGTTCTTC. It is translated as CSAFPLVSGFYNEQFF. The chain employs TRBV20-1 and TRBJ2-1, with D maybe TRBD2 (5 bases). The germline V and J ends were trimmed by 5 bases and 3 bases, with 20 bases remaining between them. This CDR3 region has 16 residues. Per the germline V gene, CDR1 is DFQATT and CDR2 is SNEGSKA (reference sequence).

A remark on this clonotype: The conserved phenylalanine or tryptophan normally closing the CDR3 is absent here, so this likely arose from a read error. The DNA is left out, because the CDR3 cannot be placed on it with certainty; the CDR3 is given as TCRdb lists it. CDR3 protein: CASSFRVGQPLHS. The genes are TRBV27 and TRBJ1-5; the D segment call TRBD1 is taken from the table without a DNA check. Counting both end residues, the CDR3 totals 13 amino acids. The germline V gene encodes CDR1 MNHEY and CDR2 SMNVEV (reference sequence).

The rearrangement links TRBV7-2 to TRBJ2-5, with D perhaps assigned TRBD1 or TRBD2 (5 bases each). Germline V lookup: CDR1 SGHTA, CDR2 FQGNSA. This CDR3 is 18 amino acids long. V was clipped by 1 base and J by 4 bases, with 22 bases between them. CDR3 region: CASSLGVLSVVGAETQYF. The DNA for the CDR3 is TGTGCCAGCAGCTTAGGAGTTCTCTCGGTCGTCGGGGCAGAGACCCAGTACTTC.

This chain connects TRBV20-1 to TRBJ2-7; D is undetermined. Trimming pared 5 bases from V and 1 base from J, leaving 12 bases between. Germline CDR1 and CDR2: DFQATT and SNEGSKA (reference sequence). This CDR3 is 13 amino acids long. The DNA for the CDR3 is TGCAGTGCTCGACCGACAAGTTCCTACGAGCAGTACTTC. Amino acids: CSARPTSSYEQYF.

This chain links TRBV29-1 with TRBJ2-3; no firm D call. The CDR3 contains 15 residues. Germline assignment: CDR1 SQVTM and CDR2 ANQGSEA. V shed 4 bases and J shed 1 base, with 15 bases lying between them. CDR3 residues: CSVGPVGRRTDTQYF. For the CDR3, the DNA is TGCAGCGTTGGACCGGTGGGCCGTCGCACAGATACGCAGTATTTT.

The sample holds a few counts of this clonotype. V is TRBV15 and J is TRBJ2-3; no firm D call. V lost 0 bases to trimming and J lost 2 bases, with 3 bases between them. CDR3 size: 13 residues. Germline-derived CDR1 and CDR2 are LNHNV and YYDKDF (reference sequence). CDR3: CATSRENTDTQYF. The DNA of the CDR3 is TGTGCCACCAGCAGAGAAAACACAGATACGCAGTATTTT. Filled out from reference TRBV15 and TRBJ2-3, the complete variable domain reads DAMVIQNPRYQVTQFGKPVTLSCSQTLNHNVMYWYQQKSSQAPKLLFHYYDKDFNNEADTPDNFQSRRPNTSFCFLDIRSPGLGDTAMYLCATSRENTDTQYFGPGTRLTVL.

J is TRBJ1-2 and V is TRBV12-5; TRBD1 agrees at 8 bases. The CDR3 spans 15 residues. Germline-derived CDR1 and CDR2 are LGHNT and FRNRAP. The V segment lost 4 bases and the J segment 4 bases; nucleotides outside the gene matches: 8. For the CDR3, the DNA is TGTGCTAGTGGTTCATCGGACAGGGAACGCTATGGCTACACCTTC. Translating gives CASGSSDRERYGYTF.

This chain links TRBV11-2 with TRBJ2-1; D gene uncertain. Per the germline V gene, CDR1 is SGHAT and CDR2 is FQNNGV. With 3 bases removed from V and 3 bases from J, the gap between germline ends came to 15 bases. This CDR3 spans 16 amino acids. CDR3 sequence (DNA): TGTGCCAGCAGCTTCCGGACCGGTGTCCACTACAATGAGCAGTTCTTC. It is translated as CASSFRTGVHYNEQFF. Full variable domain (rest looked up from reference TRBV11-2 and TRBJ2-1): EAGVAQSPRYKIIEKRQSVAFWCNPISGHATLYWYQQILGQGPKLLIQFQNNGVVDDSQLPKDRFSAERLKGVDSTLKIQPAKLEDSAVYLCASSFRTGVHYNEQFFGPGTRLTVL.

V usage is TRBV20-1 and J usage is TRBJ2-5; 7 nucleotides agree with TRBD2. Per germline, CDR1 DFQATT and CDR2 SNEGSKA (reference sequence). J gave up 1 base and V 5 bases, and 16 bases lay outside the gene matches. The CDR3 runs to 17 residues. The CDR3 nucleotides read TGCAGTGCTCGCCAAAGTAGACCGGGAGGAGGCCAAGAGACCCAGTACTTC. Translation gives CSARQSRPGGGQETQYF.

The chain employs TRBV27 and TRBJ1-2; TRBD1 might be the D (5 bases). V lost 8 bases and J 0 bases, leaving 13 bases between the germline ends. Looked up from germline, CDR1 is MNHEY and CDR2 is SMNVEV (reference sequence). This CDR3 comprises 14 residues. In nucleotides, the CDR3 is TGTGCCAGCCGTTGGGGGTCTACTAACTATGGCTACACCTTC. Translation gives CASRWGSTNYGYTF.

This clonotype has more than one count but fewer than ten. The chain recombines TRBV4-1 with TRBJ2-7; 7 positions match TRBD2. The CDR3 length is 16 residues. The trim removed 4 bases at V and 0 bases at J, leaving 9 bases unmatched. Germline loops: CDR1 MGHRA, CDR2 YSYEKL. The CDR3 region is CASSRESGGSSYEQYF. The DNA for the CDR3 is TGCGCCAGCAGCCGGGAAAGTGGCGGGAGCTCCTACGAGCAGTACTTC.

This clonotype has a handful of counts. The chain combines TRBV9 with TRBJ1-2; 7 nucleotides line up with TRBD1. J lost 3 bases, V lost 5 bases, and 4 bases had no gene match. Germline lookup yields CDR1 SGDLS and CDR2 YYNGEE. The CDR3 runs 13 residues. CDR3 bases: TGTGCCAGCAGTGTTACAGGGGACTATGGCTACACCTTC. It is translated as CASSVTGDYGYTF. The full variable domain, with the rest looked up from reference TRBV9 and TRBJ1-2, is DSGVTQTPKHLITATGQRVTLRCSPRSGDLSVYWYQQSLDQGLQFLIQYYNGEERAKGNILERFSAQQFPDLHSELNLSSLELGDSALYFCASSVTGDYGYTFGSGTRLTVV.

A word on this clonotype: Mismatch with germline at one junction end may stem from a read error. The rearrangement joins TRBV11-1 to TRBJ2-5, with TRBD2 matching over 7 bases. Germline assignment: CDR1 SGHAT and CDR2 FQDESV (reference sequence). This CDR3 contains 15 residues. CDR3 protein: CAGSFSGGYQGTQYF. The CDR3 nucleotides are TGTGCCGGCAGCTTTTCCGGGGGGTACCAAGGGACCCAGTACTTC.

This clonotype appeared a few times. The chain combines TRBV9 with TRBJ2-3; possibly TRBD2 for D (5 bases). Trimming shortened V by 4 bases and J by 2 bases, and 11 bases separated the two germline ends. CDR3 size: 14 residues. Germline loops: CDR1 SGDLS, CDR2 YYNGEE. The CDR3, as DNA: TGTGCCAGCAGCACAACGACTAACACAGATACGCAGTATTTT. It yields the protein CASSTTTNTDTQYF.

The chain recombines TRBV20-1 with TRBJ2-2; 9 bases align to TRBD2. The CDR3 contains 15 residues. The V segment lost 3 bases and the J segment 7 bases; nucleotides outside the gene matches: 9. Germline V gene data show CDR1 as DFQATT and CDR2 as SNEGSKA (reference sequence). CDR3: CSASSAGGLYGELFF. In DNA, the CDR3 is TGCAGTGCTAGTAGCGCGGGGGGGCTCTACGGGGAGCTGTTTTTT.

This clonotype has only a few counts. The V and J genes are TRBV11-2 and TRBJ2-1, with 10 nucleotides matching TRBD2. The CDR3 covers 17 residues. V lost 1 base and J lost 5; bases outside the gene matches: 8. Germline values: CDR1 SGHAT, CDR2 FQNNGV. The CDR3 DNA follows: TGTGCCAGCAGCTTAGTGGCTAGCGGGAGACCTAACAATGAGCAGTTCTTC. This codes for CASSLVASGRPNNEQFF.

The chain carries TRBV9 and TRBJ2-3, with D hard to call. The CDR3 loop spans 14 amino acids. Trimming stripped 4 bases from V and 4 bases from J, with 13 bases between. The germline gives CDR1 SGDLS, CDR2 YYNGEE. The CDR3: CASSSGPPPDTQYF. DNA for the CDR3: TGTGCCAGCAGCTCCGGACCCCCCCCAGATACGCAGTATTTT.

This clonotype was observed a handful of times. The chain links TRBV29-1 to TRBJ2-1; the match to TRBD2 covers 9 bases. The CDR3 covers 14 residues. Germline V gives CDR1 SQVTM, CDR2 ANQGSEA. J was trimmed by 5 bases and V by 5 bases; bases with no gene match: 7. CDR3 DNA sequence: TGCAGCGTTCTGAAGCTAGCGGGGCACAATGAGCAGTTCTTC. Amino acid sequence: CSVLKLAGHNEQFF.

This chain uses TRBV12-3 or TRBV12-4 with TRBJ1-1; 10 nucleotides match TRBD1. The CDR3 covers 12 residues. Trimming cost V 6 bases and J 7 bases; bases outside gene matches: 2. Written as DNA, the CDR3 is TGTGCCAGCAGGCGGACAGGGGGTGAAGCTTTCTTT. This sequence encodes CASRRTGGEAFF.

The chain carries TRBV12-3 or TRBV12-4 and TRBJ2-3, with 9 bases lining up with TRBD2. CDR3 length equals 15 residues. The ends lost 5 bases at V and 3 bases at J; junction bases unmatched: 6. The CDR3 nucleotides read TGTGCCAGCAGTCGTAGCGGGAGAGTGACAGATACGCAGTATTTT. It is translated as CASSRSGRVTDTQYF.

The chain employs TRBV28 and TRBJ2-6, with TRBD1 identical over 8 bases. Germline loops: CDR1 MDHEN, CDR2 SYDVKM. The ends lost 5 bases at V and 2 bases at J; junction bases unmatched: 8. This CDR3 region has 17 residues. The CDR3, as DNA: TGTGCCAGCAGTCCAATCCGGACAGGGACTGGGGCCAACGTCCTGACTTTC. Translation gives CASSPIRTGTGANVLTF.

This clonotype has only one observation. This sequence joins TRBV7-2 and TRBJ2-1; tentatively, D is TRBD2 (6 bases). V lost 8 bases to trimming and J lost 0 bases, with 14 bases between them. CDR1 is SGHTA and CDR2 is FQGNSA in the germline V gene. The CDR3 covers 15 residues. The CDR3 bases are TGTGCCAGCGGACTGGACGGGGGCTCCTACAATGAGCAGTTCTTC. Its translation is CASGLDGGSYNEQFF.

The chain recombines TRBV7-8 with TRBJ2-7; 7 nucleotides match TRBD2. The CDR3 is 16 amino acids. From germline, CDR1 is SGHVS and CDR2 FQNEAQ. The V gene end was trimmed by 4 bases and the J gene end by 0 bases; junction bases not matched to a gene: 9. The CDR3 DNA sequence: TGTGCCAGCAGCTCCTTGGGGAGGGACGGCTCCTACGAGCAGTACTTC. It codes for CASSSLGRDGSYEQYF.

This clonotype was picked up a small number of times. V is TRBV29-1 and J is TRBJ2-7; either TRBD1 or TRBD2 may fit D (6 bases each). The CDR3 consists of 15 residues. Trimming took 6 bases from V and 3 from J, leaving 21 bases between them. The germline V gene has CDR1 SQVTM and CDR2 ANQGSEA. The CDR3 sequence is CSVGGGPPPHYEQYF. CDR3 in DNA: TGCAGCGTGGGGGGCGGGCCGCCCCCCCACTACGAGCAGTACTTC.

V usage is TRBV7-2 and J usage is TRBJ2-1; D possibly corresponds to TRBD2 (7 bases). The CDR3 sequence is 15 residues long. Trimming cost V 5 bases and J 3 bases, with 14 bases left between them. Germline V gives CDR1 SGHTA, CDR2 FQGNSA. The CDR3 reads CASSPGGPYYNEQFF. CDR3 sequence (DNA): TGTGCCAGCAGCCCCGGGGGGCCCTACTACAATGAGCAGTTCTTC. Variable domain in full (rest from reference TRBV7-2 and TRBJ2-1): GAGVSQSPSNKVTEKGKDVELRCDPISGHTALYWYRQSLGQGLEFLIYFQGNSAPDKSGLPSDRFSAERTGGSVSTLTIQRTQQEDSAVYLCASSPGGPYYNEQFFGPGTRLTVL.

This clonotype showed up just a few times. This chain connects TRBV27 to TRBJ2-5, with 14 bases lining up with TRBD2. The ends lost 4 bases at V and 4 bases at J; junction bases unmatched: 5. Germline V lookup: CDR1 MNHEY, CDR2 SMNVEV (reference sequence). The CDR3 contains 16 residues. The CDR3 sequence: CASSSGLAGGLETQYF. In DNA, the CDR3 is TGTGCCAGCAGTTCAGGACTAGCGGGGGGCCTAGAGACCCAGTACTTC.

The table lists this clonotype with a few counts. The V and J genes are TRBV7-2 and TRBJ2-1, with TRBD2 matching over 10 bases. This CDR3 has 16 amino acids. Germline trimming cut 3 bases from V and 4 bases from J; bases unmatched to any gene: 6. Germline values: CDR1 SGHTA, CDR2 FQGNSA. The CDR3 loop is CASSLALAGGYNEQFF. The DNA for the CDR3 is TGTGCCAGCAGCTTGGCTTTAGCGGGGGGTTACAATGAGCAGTTCTTC.

CDR3 protein: CSAGRAGGVEQFF. CDR3 coding DNA: TGCAGCGCCGGACGAGCGGGGGGTGTTGAGCAGTTCTTC. J is TRBJ2-1 and V is TRBV29-1; 9 bases line up with TRBD2. The germline gives CDR1 SQVTM, CDR2 ANQGSEA. The CDR3 extends over 13 amino acids. V shed 7 bases and J 9 bases; nucleotides not matched to a gene: 10.

This clonotype was found once. The chain carries TRBV7-8 and TRBJ2-5; 7 nucleotides agree with TRBD1. The trim removed 2 bases at V and 11 bases at J, leaving 8 bases unmatched. The length of the CDR3 is 13 residues. Germline values: CDR1 SGHVS, CDR2 FQNEAQ. Written as DNA, the CDR3 is TGTGCCAGCAGCTTAACCCCAGGGGGAGAGCAGTACTTC. Protein sequence: CASSLTPGGEQYF.

J is TRBJ1-2 and V is TRBV7-9, with 7 bases matching TRBD1. Germline V gene lookup returns CDR1 SEHNR and CDR2 FQNEAQ (reference sequence). The CDR3 sequence is 13 residues long. The V gene end was trimmed by 5 bases and the J gene end by 3 bases; junction bases not matched to a gene: 3. Here the CDR3 DNA reads TGTGCCAGCAGCGACGGACAGGACTATGGCTACACCTTC. The encoded protein is CASSDGQDYGYTF.